The T cell receptor (beta chain) described here comes from a study of graft-versus-host responses after intestinal transplantation. Data came from immunoSEQ multiplex PCR; TCRdb stores just in-frame clones and leaves some out. There are approximately 130,000 clones in the sample; just over 90% occur only once, and around 0.15% lies in the top ten. V gave up 3 bases and J gave up 7 bases, with 7 bases separating them. This CDR3 spans 13 amino acids. Germline V gene lookup returns CDR1 MNHEY and CDR2 SMNVEV (reference sequence). A note on this clone: The antigen is undetermined.

The source was unstimulated CD4+ T cells sorted from spleen or lymph node cells, collected before intestinal transplant. The chain couples TRBV27 to TRBJ1-6; tentatively, D is TRBD1 (5 bases). The receptor was isolated from a human donor who received an intestinal transplant. The CDR3, as DNA: TGTGCCAGCAGTTTCAGGGTGAATTCACCCCTCCACTTT. Its translation: CASSFRVNSPLHF.